The 4 T cell receptor beta chains listed next were all sequenced from one sample in a study of graft-versus-host responses after intestinal transplantation. Clones were read by immunoSEQ multiplex PCR, and TCRdb kept only the in-frame ones, dropping some. The sample shows some 4,300 clones, 29% of them seen only once. This material consisted of alloreactive CD4+ T cells from a mixed lymphocyte reaction culture, taken before transplantation. Subset: CFSE-low proliferating T cells sorted from roughly six-day pre-transplant mixed lymphocyte reaction (GvH or HvG direction). Receptors were obtained from a human patient who was an organ donor for intestinal transplantation.

There are a few counts of this clone. The V gene is TRBV6-5, the J gene TRBJ2-4, with TRBD2 as a possible D gene (6 bases). The CDR3 has 15 amino acids. Germline V gives CDR1 MNHEY, CDR2 SVGAGI. The V gene lost 0 bases and the J gene lost 0 bases, with 6 bases spanning the gap. The CDR3 protein is CASSYSGLAKNIQYF. CDR3 DNA: TGTGCCAGCAGTTACTCGGGACTAGCCAAAAACATTCAGTACTTC.

This clone is classed as medium-sized. J is TRBJ2-7 and V is TRBV5-4; 8 bases match TRBD2. Per germline, CDR1 SGHNT and CDR2 YYREEE (reference sequence). The V and J ends lost 1 base and 5 bases, in that order; junction bases with no gene match: 5. The CDR3 is made up of 14 amino acids. CDR3 loop: CASSLRGGMNEQYF. Written as DNA, the CDR3 is TGTGCCAGCAGCTTGCGGGGGGGGATGAACGAGCAGTACTTC. Filled out from reference TRBV5-4 and TRBJ2-7, the complete variable domain reads ETGVTQSPTHLIKTRGQQVTLRCSSQSGHNTVSWYQQALGQGPQFIFQYYREEENGRGNFPPRFSGLQFPNYSSELNVNALELDDSALYLCASSLRGGMNEQYFGPGTRLTVT.

The chain recombines TRBV5-1 with TRBJ1-1; tentative D call: TRBD1 (5 bases). The V end was cut by 1 base, the J end by 4 bases, with 14 bases between. This CDR3 contains 15 residues. Germline-derived CDR1 and CDR2 are SGHRS and YFSETQ. The CDR3 DNA sequence: TGCGCCAGCAGCTTGAGAGGCAGGGTGATCACTGAAGCTTTCTTT. The encoded protein is CASSLRGRVITEAFF.

This chain links TRBV7-3 with TRBJ2-7, with 10 bases fitting TRBD2. V was pared by 0 bases and J by 3 bases, with 5 bases of the junction left unmatched. The germline V gene has CDR1 SGHTA and CDR2 FQGTGA. The CDR3 covers 16 residues. The CDR3: CASSLTATSGRYEQYF. CDR3 DNA sequence: TGTGCCAGCAGCTTAACGGCGACTAGCGGGCGCTACGAGCAGTACTTC.